These 2 T cell receptor beta chains originate from one sample sequenced in a study of T cell responses to AZD1222 COVID-19 vaccine. This table comes from immunoSEQ multiplex PCR, and its TCRdb copy is limited to in-frame clones, with some not included. The table records around 78,000 clones, almost 90% of them present only once. Material: peripheral blood, obtained 28 days after the second AZD1222 dose. The source is an adult who received the AZD1222 COVID-19 vaccine.

This clone was observed once. Different DNA sequences within this sample yield the same CDR3. The chain joins TRBV2 to TRBJ1-2; D call uncertain. The CDR3 has 10 residues. With 6 bases removed from V and 5 bases from J, the gap between germline ends came to 4 bases. CDR1 is SNHLY and CDR2 is FYNNEI in the germline V gene. DNA of the CDR3: TGTGCCAGCAGGCTATATGGCTACACCTTC. Its translation is CASRLYGYTF.

The chain uses TRBV5-1 and TRBJ1-3; a weak D match, TRBD1 (5 bases). The CDR3 loop spans 16 amino acids. Germline V lookup: CDR1 SGHRS, CDR2 YFSETQ. The V and J ends lost 5 bases and 4 bases respectively, with 19 bases between them. Here the CDR3 DNA reads TGCGCCAGCAGTTTTACCCCTCAGGGTCGCGGAAACACCATATATTTT. It encodes CASSFTPQGRGNTIYF.